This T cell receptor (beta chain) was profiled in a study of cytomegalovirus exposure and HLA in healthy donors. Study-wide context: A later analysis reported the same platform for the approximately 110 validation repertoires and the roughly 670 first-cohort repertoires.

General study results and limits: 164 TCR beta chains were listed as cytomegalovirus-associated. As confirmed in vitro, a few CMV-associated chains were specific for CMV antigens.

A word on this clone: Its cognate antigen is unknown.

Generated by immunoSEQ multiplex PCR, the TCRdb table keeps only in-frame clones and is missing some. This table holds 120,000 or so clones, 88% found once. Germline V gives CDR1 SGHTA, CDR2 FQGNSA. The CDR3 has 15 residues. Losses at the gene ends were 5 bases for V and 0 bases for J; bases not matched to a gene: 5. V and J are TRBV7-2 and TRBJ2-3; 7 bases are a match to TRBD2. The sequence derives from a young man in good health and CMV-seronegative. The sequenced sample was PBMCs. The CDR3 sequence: CASSPLAASTDTQYF. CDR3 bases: TGTGCCAGCAGCCCTCTAGCGGCTAGCACAGATACGCAGTATTTT.